This T cell receptor beta chain was recorded in a study of a mutant IDH1 vaccine in newly diagnosed glioma. The overall study: Eight vaccine doses were administered to patients at weeks 1, 3, 5, 7, 11, 15, 19 and 23. Beforehand, treatment had been radiotherapy, temozolomide, or both; the majority received both.

The assay was immunoSEQ multiplex PCR, and TCRdb's table has in-frame clones only and misses some. The sample holds more than 35,000 clones, roughly 85% seen once. For this clone: What it binds is not known.

Germline lookup yields CDR1 SGHRS and CDR2 YFSETQ. Trimming took off 2 bases at V and 0 bases at J, with 5 bases between the two ends. The CDR3 totals 13 residues. Time point of the sample: week 5, during vaccination. The investigators gave 300 ug of mutant IDH1 20-mer peptide in each vaccine dose, together with topical imiquimod. Whole-study findings and limits: Of the patients, less than 95% had vaccine-induced immune responses.

This TCR derives from a middle-aged man with glioma. The chain employs TRBV5-1 and TRBJ1-1; D ambiguous. The sequencing used PBMCs, collected from a glioma patient whose treatment included an IDH1 peptide vaccine. The CDR3 DNA is TGCGCCAGCAGCTTTTCAATGAACACTGAAGCTTTCTTT. Protein product: CASSFSMNTEAFF.